This T cell receptor beta chain was documented in a study of cytomegalovirus exposure and HLA in healthy donors. As for this clone: Its antigen is not known.

Study-level findings and limits: TCR beta chains associated with HLA were, in a later analysis, more clonally expanded than equally common others. The authors later found TCR association rates varying by HLA locus, with DRB1 most and HLA-C fewest.

13 Jbeta primers and 60 Vbeta primers were used for the PCR. Sequencing was performed with immunoSEQ multiplex PCR; in TCRdb, only in-frame clones are kept and a portion is missing. The sample lists some 100,000 clones, about 80% occurring once. Healthy bone marrow donors supplied every sample. Sequencing input: PBMCs. The source is a human donor in good health.

CDR3 in DNA: TGCGCCAGCGGACAGGGGGTTACGAACACCGGGGAGCTGTTTTTT. Its protein product is CASGQGVTNTGELFF. This chain joins TRBV5-1 and TRBJ2-2; 10 nucleotides agree with TRBD1. Germline-derived CDR1 and CDR2 are SGHRS and YFSETQ. CDR3 length: 15 amino acids. V shed 7 bases and J 0 bases; nucleotides not matched to a gene: 3.